This is a list of T cell receptor beta chains from one sample in a study of shared clonotypes between healthy human individuals. Generated by immunoSEQ multiplex PCR, the TCRdb table keeps only in-frame clones and is missing some. The table lists millions of clones, over 85% of them singletons. What was sequenced was naive CD4+ T cells sorted from blood. Source of these receptors: a man between 18 and 29 years old in good health. Both conserved end residues are part of each CDR3. The order of the fields is V gene, clone size, J gene, D gene, CDR3 protein, CDR3 DNA. The D gene is left open where the match is weak. Only some rows state a clone size, as once, few, many or a class for expanded clones.

>TRBV2|-|TRBJ1-5|-
CASSGGPGPNQPQHF
TGTGCCAGCAGTGGGGGGCCAGGGCCGAATCAGCCCCAGCATTTT
>TRBV7-9|-|TRBJ2-2|TRBD1
CASSFQGDTGELFF
TGTGCCAGCAGCTTTCAGGGGGACACCGGGGAGCTGTTTTTT
>TRBV4-3|-|TRBJ2-6|TRBD1
CASSRGTGTSSGANVLTF
TGCGCCAGCAGCCGAGGGACAGGGACTTCATCTGGGGCCAACGTCCTGACTTTC
>TRBV10-1|-|TRBJ2-7|-
CASSATGYYEQYF
TGCGCCAGCAGTGCCACCGGGTACTACGAGCAGTACTTC
>TRBV5-1|-|TRBJ2-3|TRBD2
CASSPGLAGGPRTDTQYF
TGCGCCAGCAGCCCGGGACTAGCGGGGGGGCCCCGCACAGATACGCAGTATTTT
>TRBV28|-|TRBJ1-3|-
CASSYSSSGNTIYF
TGTGCCAGCAGCTACAGTAGCTCTGGAAACACCATATATTTT
>TRBV28|-|TRBJ2-7|TRBD1
CASRPGQGGEQYF
TGTGCCAGTAGACCCGGACAGGGAGGCGAGCAGTACTTC
>TRBV7-2|-|TRBJ2-3|TRBD2
CASSLEVLAGSTDTQYF
TGTGCCAGCAGCTTAGAGGTTCTAGCGGGGTCCACAGATACGCAGTATTTT
>TRBV30|-|TRBJ2-2|TRBD2
CAWSWDYKTGELFF
TGTGCCTGGAGTTGGGACTACAAAACCGGGGAGCTGTTTTTT
>TRBV6-5|-|TRBJ1-1|TRBD1
CASGTANTEAFF
TGTGCCAGCGGGACAGCGAACACTGAAGCTTTCTTT
>TRBV2|-|TRBJ2-5|-
CASSEVGNQETQYF
TGTGCCAGCAGTGAAGTGGGGAATCAAGAGACCCAGTACTTC
>TRBV4-1|-|TRBJ2-3|TRBD2
CASSQDNLSGRASDTQYF
TGCGCCAGCAGCCAAGATAATCTTAGCGGGAGGGCCTCGGATACGCAGTATTTT
>TRBV12-5|-|TRBJ2-7|TRBD1
CASARQGVEQYF
TGTGCTAGTGCGAGACAGGGTGTCGAGCAGTACTTC
>TRBV30|-|TRBJ2-3|-
CAWSVLGVRDTQYF
TGTGCCTGGAGTGTACTGGGCGTGCGAGATACGCAGTATTTT
>TRBV28|-|TRBJ2-7|TRBD1
CASRDRVNEQYF
TGTGCCAGCAGGGACAGGGTGAACGAGCAGTACTTC
>TRBV9|once|TRBJ2-5|-
CASSPLGGAYQETQYF
TGTGCCAGCAGCCCCCTGGGGGGCGCGTACCAAGAGACCCAGTACTTC
>TRBV19|once|TRBJ2-2|TRBD1
CASNRRTGAGGELFF
TGTGCCAGTAACCGCCGGACAGGGGCGGGCGGGGAGCTGTTTTTT
>TRBV5-1|-|TRBJ2-7|TRBD1
CASSFQGAPYEQYF
TGCGCCAGCAGCTTCCAGGGGGCGCCCTACGAGCAGTACTTC
>TRBV30|-|TRBJ2-1|TRBD2
CAWSTGGPVNEQFF
TGTGCCTGGAGTACGGGAGGGCCCGTAAATGAGCAGTTCTTC
>TRBV18|-|TRBJ1-1|-
CASSPTDMNTEAFF
TGTGCCAGCTCACCTACGGATATGAACACTGAAGCTTTCTTT
>TRBV12-5|-|TRBJ1-6|-
CASGLENSPLHF
TGTGCTAGTGGTTTGGAAAATTCACCCCTCCACTTT
>TRBV30|-|TRBJ2-7|TRBD1
CAWSVGDSFREQYF
TGTGCCTGGAGTGTAGGGGACAGCTTTCGCGAGCAGTACTTC
>TRBV28|-|TRBJ1-1|-
CASSPQTGPGPEAFF
TGTGCCAGCAGTCCCCAGACAGGCCCAGGCCCTGAAGCTTTCTTT
>TRBV11-2|-|TRBJ2-7|TRBD1
CASSLGQGIVYEQYF
TGTGCCAGCAGCCTGGGACAGGGAATCGTCTACGAGCAGTACTTC
>TRBV10-3|-|TRBJ2-3|-
CAISATGVGTDTQYF
TGTGCCATCAGTGCCACCGGGGTTGGGACAGATACGCAGTATTTT
>TRBV5-4|-|TRBJ2-7|-
CASSRGPESYEQYF
TGTGCCAGCAGCAGGGGACCGGAGTCCTACGAGCAGTACTTC
>TRBV6-1|-|TRBJ1-1|-
CASSYGTEAFF
TGTGCCAGCAGTTACGGCACTGAAGCTTTCTTT
>TRBV5-4|-|TRBJ2-1|-
CASSRKDDNEQFF
TGTGCCAGCAGCCGAAAGGATGACAATGAGCAGTTCTTC
>TRBV27|few|TRBJ2-3|TRBD1
CASSSVGQGLTVPKGTDTQYF
TGTGCCAGCAGTTCAGTGGGACAGGGGTTAACGGTTCCCAAAGGCACAGATACGCAGTATTTT
>TRBV4-1|-|TRBJ2-1|-
CASSQDLTLALSSYNEQFF
TGCGCCAGCAGCCAAGATCTTACGCTAGCCCTAAGCTCCTACAATGAGCAGTTCTTC
>TRBV6-5|-|TRBJ1-1|-
CASWGGLNTEAFF
TGTGCCAGCTGGGGGGGGTTGAACACTGAAGCTTTCTTT
>TRBV29-1|-|TRBJ2-2|-
CSVAEDRNTGELFF
TGCAGCGTTGCGGAGGACAGGAACACCGGGGAGCTGTTTTTT
>TRBV6-6|-|TRBJ2-5|-
CASSYGDTQYF
TGTGCCAGCAGTTACGGGGATACCCAGTACTTC
>TRBV29-1|-|TRBJ2-5|-
CSVGDLHGTQYF
TGCAGCGTTGGGGACCTCCATGGGACCCAGTACTTC
>TRBV6-1|-|TRBJ2-2|TRBD2
CASRGQAGGDGELFF
TGTGCCAGCAGGGGTCAAGCGGGAGGTGACGGGGAGCTGTTTTTT
>TRBV6-5|many|TRBJ2-7|-
CASRRGAGDYEQYF
TGTGCCAGCAGGAGGGGGGCGGGAGACTACGAGCAGTACTTC
>TRBV6-5|-|TRBJ1-1|-
CASSYSRGGPTEAFF
TGTGCCAGCAGTTACTCGAGGGGGGGGCCCACTGAAGCTTTCTTT
>TRBV29-1|-|TRBJ2-5|-
CSVVAGQETQYF
TGCAGCGTTGTGGCGGGCCAAGAGACCCAGTACTTC
>TRBV30|-|TRBJ2-1|-
CAWRRQASVLFF
TGTGCCTGGAGACGACAGGCCTCGGTTCTGTTCTTC
>TRBV7-2|once|TRBJ2-1|-
CASSASSGWQFF
TGTGCCAGCAGCGCGTCCTCTGGTTGGCAGTTCTTC
>TRBV27|-|TRBJ2-1|TRBD1
CASSFRQGGLKREQFF
TGTGCCAGCAGTTTCCGACAGGGGGGGTTAAAGAGGGAGCAGTTCTTC
>TRBV10-1|-|TRBJ1-4|-
CASSEDGTNEKLFF
TGCGCCAGCAGTGAAGACGGCACTAATGAAAAACTGTTTTTT
>TRBV5-4|-|TRBJ2-1|TRBD2
CASSPLTSVSYNEQFF
TGTGCCAGCAGCCCCCTAACTAGCGTATCATACAATGAGCAGTTCTTC
>TRBV5-6|once|TRBJ2-3|-
CASSPAGTDTQYF
TGTGCCAGCAGCCCCGCCGGCACAGATACGCAGTATTTT
>TRBV5-4|-|TRBJ2-7|TRBD2
CASSHGLADSYEQYF
TGTGCCAGCAGCCATGGACTAGCGGACTCCTACGAGCAGTACTTC
>TRBV2|once|TRBJ1-2|TRBD1
CASSERGQGNYGYTF
TGTGCCAGCAGTGAAAGGGGACAGGGGAACTATGGCTACACCTTC
>TRBV7-9|-|TRBJ2-3|TRBD2
CASSLGTSGADTQYF
TGTGCCAGCAGCTTAGGGACTAGCGGGGCCGATACGCAGTATTTT
>TRBV11-2|-|TRBJ2-3|TRBD2
CASSLFSSGMGDTQYF
TGTGCCAGCAGCTTATTCTCTAGCGGGATGGGGGATACGCAGTATTTT
>TRBV25-1|-|TRBJ1-4|-
CASRGTNEKLFF
TGTGCCAGCAGGGGGACTAATGAAAAACTGTTTTTT